These 20 T cell receptor beta chains were sequenced from one sample in a study of blood T cell repertoires in COVID-19. Libraries were prepared by immunoSEQ multiplex PCR; TCRdb keeps only in-frame clonotypes and omits some of them. The data show approximately 87,000 clones, around 89% seen once. The source material was peripheral blood. These receptors were collected from a man in his 70s with active or convalescent COVID-19.

The J gene is TRBJ1-2, the V gene TRBV15, with D unclear. V was cut by 1 base and J by 2 bases, with 14 bases left in between. CDR3 length equals 16 residues. Germline V CDR1 and CDR2: LNHNV, YYDKDF (reference sequence). The CDR3 region has the DNA TGTGCCACCAGCAGAGGGGCCAACCCTTCGAACTATGGCTACACCTTC. Translation: CATSRGANPSNYGYTF.

The chain links TRBV27 to TRBJ1-3; 7 nucleotides match TRBD1. With 4 bases clipped from V and 4 bases from J, the junction kept 1 base outside the gene matches. CDR3 length equals 13 residues. CDR1 is MNHEY, CDR2 SMNVEV, per germline (reference sequence). In DNA, the CDR3 is TGTGCCAGCAGTTCCAGGGGGGGAAACACCATATATTTT. This encodes CASSSRGGNTIYF.

The chain has TRBV30 and TRBJ1-4; D is uncertain. V gave up 3 bases and J gave up 0 bases, with 8 bases separating them. There are 14 residues in the CDR3. Germline V gene lookup returns CDR1 GTSNPN and CDR2 SVGIG (reference sequence). CDR3: CAWRGSATNEKLFF. CDR3 sequence (DNA): TGTGCCTGGAGGGGCAGTGCAACTAATGAAAAACTGTTTTTT.

The chain links TRBV7-3 to TRBJ2-1; 16 positions agree with TRBD2. Looked up from germline, CDR1 is SGHTA and CDR2 is FQGTGA. The CDR3 loop spans 16 amino acids. V dropped 5 bases and J dropped 8; count of bases not matched to a gene: 6. The CDR3: CASSLGTSGRADEQFF. For the CDR3, the DNA is TGTGCCAGCAGCCTCGGGACTAGCGGGAGGGCAGATGAGCAGTTCTTC.

The V call is TRBV6-5, the J call TRBJ2-7, with 14 bases lining up with TRBD2. V lost 5 bases, J lost 4 bases, and 4 bases stayed unmatched. The CDR3 is made up of 15 amino acids. The germline gives CDR1 MNHEY, CDR2 SVGAGI. Here the CDR3 reads CASSLGLAGGYEQYF. The DNA of the CDR3 is TGTGCCAGCAGTCTTGGACTAGCGGGGGGTTACGAGCAGTACTTC.

This sequence joins TRBV7-8 and TRBJ2-7; 8 bases align to TRBD2. This CDR3 comprises 18 residues. J gave up 4 bases and V 1 base, and 15 bases lay outside the gene matches. Germline V CDR1 and CDR2: SGHVS, FQNEAQ. CDR3: CASSLGASGPSQIYEQYF. CDR3 coding DNA: TGTGCCAGCAGCTTAGGGGCTAGCGGGCCGTCGCAAATTTACGAGCAGTACTTC.

This clone was counted once. V is TRBV18 and J is TRBJ1-1; D is perhaps TRBD1 (6 bases). Germline V CDR1 and CDR2: KGHSH, LQKENI. Deletions cut 3 bases from V and 0 bases from J, with 11 bases between. The CDR3 spans 15 residues. CDR3: CASSPTGFLNTEAFF. The CDR3, as DNA: TGTGCCAGCTCACCTACAGGGTTTTTGAACACTGAAGCTTTCTTT.

This chain connects TRBV9 to TRBJ1-4; perhaps TRBD1 as D (6 bases). This CDR3 has 15 amino acids. V dropped 4 bases and J dropped 1 base, with 11 bases sitting between them. Germline CDR1 is SGDLS and CDR2 is YYNGEE. The CDR3 DNA sequence: TGTGCCAGCAGCCCCAGGGGACGAACTAATGAAAAACTGTTTTTT. Amino acid sequence: CASSPRGRTNEKLFF.

This sequence joins TRBV11-2 and TRBJ2-3; 7 bases map to TRBD2. Germline V gene sequence: CDR1 SGHAT, CDR2 FQNNGV. There are 19 residues in the CDR3. Losses at the gene ends were 0 bases for V and 1 base for J; bases not matched to a gene: 13. In DNA form, the CDR3 reads TGTGCCAGCAGCTTAGATTTGGGTCTCGGGCTAGCGGGCACAGATACGCAGTATTTT. Amino acid sequence: CASSLDLGLGLAGTDTQYF. The variable domain in full, completed from reference TRBV11-2 and TRBJ2-3, reads EAGVAQSPRYKIIEKRQSVAFWCNPISGHATLYWYQQILGQGPKLLIQFQNNGVVDDSQLPKDRFSAERLKGVDSTLKIQPAKLEDSAVYLCASSLDLGLGLAGTDTQYFGPGTRLTVL.

The V call is TRBV28, the J call TRBJ1-3; the D gene is possibly TRBD1 (6 bases). CDR1 is MDHEN and CDR2 is SYDVKM in the germline V gene. V lost 4 bases and J lost 7, with 14 bases in between. The CDR3 covers 14 residues. CDR3 in amino acids: CASSSNRAANTIYF. CDR3 nucleotides: TGTGCCAGCAGTTCCAACAGGGCCGCCAACACCATATATTTT.

In regard to this clone: One end of the junction does not line up with germline, which may come from a read error. The rearrangement uses TRBV24-1 and TRBJ1-2, with D maybe TRBD1 (5 bases). CDR1 is KGHDR and CDR2 is SFDVKD in the germline V gene. The CDR3 extends over 11 amino acids. CDR3 in DNA: TGTGCCACCAGTGATCTCGACAGATTCTCCTTC. As protein: CATSDLDRFSF.

The gene calls are TRBV18 and TRBJ2-7, with TRBD1 as a possible D gene (6 bases). Trimming took off 3 bases at V and 4 bases at J, with 13 bases between the two ends. Germline lookup yields CDR1 KGHSH and CDR2 LQKENI. This CDR3 contains 14 residues. Here the CDR3 DNA reads TGTGCCAGCTCACCCCTCGGACAGTTATACGAGCAGTACTTC. Translation gives CASSPLGQLYEQYF.

The V gene is TRBV12-3 or TRBV12-4, the J gene TRBJ1-5; D uncertain. This CDR3 is 13 amino acids long. The V end was cut by 7 bases, the J end by 7 bases, with 14 bases between. This CDR3 is CASTPGGGQPQHF. The CDR3 region has the DNA TGTGCCAGCACCCCCGGAGGTGGACAGCCCCAGCATTTT.

This clone has just one count. The chain carries TRBV5-1 and TRBJ1-1; 9 nucleotides line up with TRBD1. This CDR3 region has 16 residues. V trimming: 4 bases; J trimming: 1 base; junction bases outside the gene matches: 8. Per germline, CDR1 SGHRS and CDR2 YFSETQ. The chain's CDR3 is CASSLNPGQGNTEAFF. The CDR3 coding sequence is TGCGCCAGCAGCCTAAACCCGGGACAGGGGAACACTGAAGCTTTCTTT.

The chain joins TRBV29-1 to TRBJ1-4; 7 positions match TRBD1. CDR1 and CDR2 (germline): SQVTM, ANQGSEA. Trimming cost V 2 bases and J 7 bases; bases outside gene matches: 7. CDR3 size: 14 residues. CDR3 sequence reads: CSVEFGQEREKLFF. Here the CDR3 DNA reads TGCAGCGTTGAATTCGGACAGGAGCGTGAAAAACTGTTTTTT.

V usage is TRBV7-9 and J usage is TRBJ1-3; D perhaps matches TRBD1 (6 bases). Trimming cost V 2 bases and J 1 base, with 15 bases left between them. The CDR3 is 17 amino acids. Per germline, CDR1 SEHNR and CDR2 FQNEAQ (reference sequence). CDR3 DNA sequence: TGTGCCAGCAGCTTACCGTGGGGGCCAAGTTCTGGAAACACCATATATTTT. Translation gives CASSLPWGPSSGNTIYF.

The chain couples TRBV27 to TRBJ1-2; D is uncertain. Trimming left V 5 bases short and J 1 base short, with 14 bases between. CDR1 is MNHEY and CDR2 is SMNVEV in the germline V gene (reference sequence). This CDR3 is 15 amino acids long. The CDR3 DNA is TGTGCCAGCAGTCCCCGGACGGGATATAACTATGGCTACACCTTC. This gives the protein CASSPRTGYNYGYTF.

This clone was picked up one time. This rearrangement joins TRBV19 to TRBJ1-3; 7 nucleotides align to TRBD1. This CDR3 has 17 amino acids. The germline gives CDR1 LNHDA, CDR2 SQIVND (reference sequence). V gave up 1 base and J gave up 0 bases; unmatched junction bases: 6. CDR3 sequence: CASSIAGQDSSGNTIYF. CDR3 nucleotides: TGTGCCAGTAGTATAGCAGGACAGGACTCCTCTGGAAACACCATATATTTT.

This clone was recorded only once. Other DNA sequences in the same sample also yield this CDR3. The genes are TRBV27 and TRBJ2-2; 11 bases are a match to TRBD2. The trim removed 3 bases at V and 4 bases at J, leaving 1 base unmatched. The CDR3 is made up of 15 amino acids. Germline V CDR1 and CDR2: MNHEY, SMNVEV (reference sequence). Here the CDR3 reads CASSFGTSGTGELFF. The DNA for the CDR3 is TGTGCCAGCAGTTTCGGGACTAGCGGCACCGGGGAGCTGTTTTTT.

J is TRBJ2-3 and V is TRBV7-9, with 12 bases fitting TRBD2. Germline V lookup: CDR1 SEHNR, CDR2 FQNEAQ (reference sequence). The CDR3 has 16 residues. V shed 5 bases, J shed 4 bases, and the junction held 7 bases outside the gene matches. CDR3 in amino acids: CASSLRLAGVSDTQYF. In DNA, the CDR3 is TGTGCCAGCAGCCTCCGACTAGCGGGAGTATCAGATACGCAGTATTTT. The full variable domain, in which reference TRBV7-9 and TRBJ2-3 provide the parts outside the CDR3, is DTGVSQNPRHKITKRGQNVTFRCDPISEHNRLYWYRQTLGQGPEFLTYFQNEAQLEKSRLLSDRFSAERPKGSFSTLEIQRTEQGDSAMYLCASSLRLAGVSDTQYFGPGTRLTVL.